The T cell receptor (beta chain) described here comes from a study of T cell changes during pregnancy in multiple sclerosis. Germline CDR1 reads MNHEY; CDR2 reads SMNVEV (reference sequence). Trimming left V 4 bases short and J 3 bases short, with 6 bases between. The length of the CDR3 is 13 residues. In this sample, this clone turned up once. This table comes from immunoSEQ multiplex PCR, and its TCRdb copy is limited to in-frame clones, with some not included. The sample shows around 60,000 clones, approximately 94% of them seen only once. The starting material was CD8+ T cells from peripheral blood mononuclear cells, obtained in the third trimester of pregnancy. The clonotype originates from a female donor with multiple sclerosis, enrolled in a pregnancy study. This chain uses TRBV27 with TRBJ1-4, with no clear D. The CDR3 DNA reads TGTGCCAGCAGTTCAATAGCTAATGAAAAACTGTTTTTT. Encoded protein: CASSSIANEKLFF.